The following is a TCR beta chain sequence with its context. It lacks a known antigen. Qualities for individual bases were not recorded, and no much larger clone is one base off. The sample is drawn from a study of identical twins (dated by TCRdb to the mid-2010s). In the study overall: To test whether fetal clonotypes persist, the study used deep sequencing on TCR alpha and beta repertoires from monozygotic twins, unrelated adults of various ages, and cord blood. To rule out contamination, replicate twin experiments were performed at different times with different library preparation protocols. Here is what the overall study found, with its caveats: Because the same donors could not be followed over many years, conclusions were based on cross-sectional statistical analysis. Fewer insertions were carried by abundant cord blood beta clonotypes; a weaker similar trend was observed in young adult naive repertoires, while no such trend was observed in memory repertoires. In monozygotic twins, recombination models systematically underestimated out-of-frame TCR alpha sharing, but the models matched the sharing seen between unrelated individuals. A weaker excess of twin sharing was found in beta out-of-frame sequences because the signal-to-noise ratio was lowered by fewer shared sequences. Zero-insertion analyses could be partly confounded by invariant T cells such as MAIT and iNKT, although diverse VJ usage argued against such confounding for most clonotypes. Compared with coincidental sharing between unrelated individuals, out-of-frame TCR alpha sequences shared between twins showed an excess of sequences with low generation probability.

The library was built by means of 5' RACE. The sequencer was an Illumina HiSeq 2000. Template switching introduced a universal primer binding site; the final cDNA contained a unique molecular identifier, enabling accurate counting of TCR cDNA molecules. First-strand cDNA for TCR alpha and beta chains was synthesized from specific primers in the conserved constant-segment region. To control for contamination, every cDNA library carried two barcodes: a SMART-Mk sample barcode plus Illumina barcodes. TruSeq adapter sequences along with Illumina sample barcodes were introduced in two successive PCR steps. The TCR alpha and beta cDNA libraries were sequenced on the Illumina HiSeq platform using custom primers. The study's processing was this. MiGEC was used to process raw reads and extract unique molecular identifiers, and MiXCR was used to find CDR3 positions. Recombination models were inferred per individual with the repgenHMM and IGoR tools using an EM algorithm. The tcR package in R was used for shared clonotype analysis, with sharing normalized by the product of cloneset sizes. To study raw recombination free of thymic and clonal selection effects, out-of-frame nonproductive sequences were analyzed. TCRdb passed the public sequencing reads through fastp at Q25 and MiXCR, retaining productive beta sequences. CDR3 protein sequences are deduplicated, and each keeps its most common genes and DNA. The V and J calls shown here were made by TCRdb, not taken from the authors' results. In this sample the table shows hundreds of thousands of distinct CDR3 sequences, 18% of which occur a single time. The leading ten clones occupy 13% of the sample.

V is clipped by 2 bases and J by 0 bases, and the sequence between their germline boundaries is 11 bases long. The CDR3 covers 16 residues, taking in both the cysteine and the phenylalanine. Kept here is only the CDR3 DNA, which spans 48 bases and is read in frame from base 1. Reading the germline V gene gives CDR1 SGHTA and CDR2 FQGNSA. Only healthy Caucasian donors were included. The twin cohort comprised three pairs of female monozygotic twins, all aged roughly 18 to 29 years. Peripheral blood mononuclear cells were used as the source from which RNA for TCR libraries was isolated. This sample also appeared in a second study, on T cells expressing NK-cell markers. Reported in the second study: Several donors provided sorted CD3+CD56+NKG2C+, CD3+CD56+NKG2C- and CD3+CD56-NKG2C+ T-cell subsets, whose TCR beta-chain repertoires were profiled. Of the eight sequenced donors, seven were found to be HCMV-seropositive and one was found to be HCMV-seronegative. In several experiments an anti-gammadeltaTCR antibody was added to restrict sorting to alphabetaTCR-expressing T cells. In roughly 6 donors, the dominant CD3+CD56+NKG2C+ clonotypes ranked among the top 10 CD8+ clonotypes, making up roughly 1.0-8% of CD8+ T cells. Those dominant clonotypes were again the most abundant among CD3+CD56-NKG2C+ cells in a handful of donors, at roughly 28.3-60.1%. Whether the expanded NKG2C-expressing T cell clones were specific for HCMV antigens was left unclear. The study sequenced eight donors, all healthy volunteers chosen at random: three men and five women. To determine HCMV serostatus, a commercial ELISA kit was used to detect HCMV-specific IgG in serum. For roughly six donors, bulk peripheral blood T-cell repertoires were additionally sequenced from unsorted PBMC. MIGEC handled demultiplexing of the reads and grouping by UMI, while MiTCR was used to assemble and quantify clonotypes. Only TCR cDNA sequences supported by at least two reads were kept to exclude erroneous sequences. The tcR package was used for downstream repertoire analysis, with clonotypes matched between fractions based on CDR3 nucleotide sequence plus V segment. VDJmatch was used to annotate antigen specificity against VDJdb, with one amino acid substitution allowed in CDR3.

This sequence originates from a woman aged 18 to 35 in good health. The sequencing input was PBMCs. The rearrangement combines TRBV7-2 with TRBJ1-3; too little of a D gene remains to name it. The CDR3 in this case is CASSLLTLSSGNTIYF. The nucleotide sequence is given as TGTGCCAGCAGCTTACTAACCCTCTCCTCTGGAAACACCATATATTTT.